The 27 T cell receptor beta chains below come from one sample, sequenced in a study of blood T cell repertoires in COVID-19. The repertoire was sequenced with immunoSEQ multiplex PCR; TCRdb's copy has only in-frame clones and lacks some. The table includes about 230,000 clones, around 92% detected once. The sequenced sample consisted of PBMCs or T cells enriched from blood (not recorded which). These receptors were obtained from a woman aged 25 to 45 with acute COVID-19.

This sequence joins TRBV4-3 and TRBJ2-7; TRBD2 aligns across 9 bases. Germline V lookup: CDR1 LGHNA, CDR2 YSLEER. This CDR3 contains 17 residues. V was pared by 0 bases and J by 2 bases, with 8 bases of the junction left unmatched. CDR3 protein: CASSQDFSGGLPYEQYF. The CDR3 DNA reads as TGCGCCAGCAGCCAAGACTTTAGCGGGGGCCTTCCCTACGAGCAGTACTTC.

CDR3: CASSLTGTSGVQQYF. The CDR3 DNA reads as TGTGCCAGCAGCTTAACCGGGACTAGCGGGGTGCAGCAGTATTTT. This rearrangement joins TRBV7-2 to TRBJ2-3; 13 bases agree with TRBD2. After removal of 2 bases from V and 11 bases from J, the junction contained 7 bases not matched to a gene. The CDR3 runs 15 residues. Germline CDR1 and CDR2: SGHTA and FQGNSA.

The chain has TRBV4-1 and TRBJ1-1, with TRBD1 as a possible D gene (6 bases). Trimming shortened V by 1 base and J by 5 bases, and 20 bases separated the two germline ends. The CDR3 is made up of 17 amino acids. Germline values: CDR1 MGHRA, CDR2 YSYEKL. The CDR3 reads CASSQVFVAGVVTEAFF. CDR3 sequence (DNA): TGCGCCAGCAGCCAAGTATTCGTCGCAGGGGTAGTAACTGAAGCTTTCTTT.

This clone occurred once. The CDR3 coding sequence is TGTGCCAGCCGGTCGGGGTATAACTATGGCTACACCTTC. Its protein is CASRSGYNYGYTF. The chain has TRBV9 and TRBJ1-2; no reliable D call. The CDR3 spans 13 residues. V was trimmed by 7 bases and J by 1 base, leaving 11 bases between them. Germline V gene sequence: CDR1 SGDLS, CDR2 YYNGEE.

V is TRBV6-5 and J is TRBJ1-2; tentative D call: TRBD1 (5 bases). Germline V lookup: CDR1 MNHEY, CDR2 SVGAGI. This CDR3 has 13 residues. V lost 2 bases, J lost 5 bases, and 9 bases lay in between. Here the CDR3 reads CASSYGEGYGYTF. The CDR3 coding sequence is TGTGCCAGCAGTTACGGGGAGGGGTATGGCTACACCTTC.

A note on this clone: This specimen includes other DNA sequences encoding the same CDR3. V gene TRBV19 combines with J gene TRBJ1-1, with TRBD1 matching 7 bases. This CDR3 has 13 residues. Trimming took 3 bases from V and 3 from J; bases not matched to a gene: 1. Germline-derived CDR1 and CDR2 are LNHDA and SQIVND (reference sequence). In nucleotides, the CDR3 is TGTGCCAGTAGTATTGACAGGGACACTGAAGCTTTCTTT. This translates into CASSIDRDTEAFF.

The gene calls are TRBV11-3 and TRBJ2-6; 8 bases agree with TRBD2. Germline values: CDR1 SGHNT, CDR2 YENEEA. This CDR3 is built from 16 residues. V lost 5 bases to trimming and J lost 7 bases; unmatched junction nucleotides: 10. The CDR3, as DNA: TGTGCCAGCAGCCGGGGCGGGGGGCGCGGAGCCAACGTCCTGACTTTC. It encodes CASSRGGGRGANVLTF.

The CDR3 DNA is TGTGCCAGCTCACCAGGTTCAGCGACCTACGAGCAGTACTTC. Protein sequence: CASSPGSATYEQYF. V is TRBV18 and J is TRBJ2-7; D gene uncertain. This CDR3 spans 14 amino acids. Germline-derived CDR1 and CDR2 are KGHSH and LQKENI. V was pared by 2 bases and J by 2 bases, with 10 bases between. Complete variable domain (other parts from reference TRBV18 and TRBJ2-7): NAGVMQNPRHLVRRRGQEARLRCSPMKGHSHVYWYRQLPEEGLKFMVYLQKENIIDESGMPKERFSAEFPKEGPSILRIQQVVRGDSAAYFCASSPGSATYEQYFGPGTRLTVT.

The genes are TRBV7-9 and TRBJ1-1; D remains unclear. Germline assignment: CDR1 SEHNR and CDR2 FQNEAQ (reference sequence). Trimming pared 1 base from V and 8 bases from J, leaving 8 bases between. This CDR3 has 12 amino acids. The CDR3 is CASSLVAAEAFF. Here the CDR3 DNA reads TGTGCCAGCAGCTTAGTAGCGGCAGAAGCTTTCTTT.

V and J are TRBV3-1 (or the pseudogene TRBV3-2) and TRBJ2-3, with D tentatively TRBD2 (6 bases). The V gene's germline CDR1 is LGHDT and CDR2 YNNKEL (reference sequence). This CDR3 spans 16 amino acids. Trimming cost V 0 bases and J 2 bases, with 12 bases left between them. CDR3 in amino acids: CASSQERLGDTDTQYF. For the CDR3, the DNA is TGTGCCAGCAGCCAAGAGCGACTAGGGGACACAGATACGCAGTATTTT.

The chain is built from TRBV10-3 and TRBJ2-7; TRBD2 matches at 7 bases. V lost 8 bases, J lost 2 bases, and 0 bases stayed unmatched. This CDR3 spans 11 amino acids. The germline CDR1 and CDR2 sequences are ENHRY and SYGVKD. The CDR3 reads CAIGLAYEQYF. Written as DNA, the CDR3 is TGTGCCATCGGACTAGCCTACGAGCAGTACTTC.

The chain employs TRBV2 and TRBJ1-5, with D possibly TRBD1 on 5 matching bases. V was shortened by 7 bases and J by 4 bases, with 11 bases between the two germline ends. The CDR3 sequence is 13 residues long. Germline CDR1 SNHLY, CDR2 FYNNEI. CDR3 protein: CASTEDTNQPQHF. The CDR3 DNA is TGTGCCAGCACCGAGGACACAAATCAGCCCCAGCATTTT.

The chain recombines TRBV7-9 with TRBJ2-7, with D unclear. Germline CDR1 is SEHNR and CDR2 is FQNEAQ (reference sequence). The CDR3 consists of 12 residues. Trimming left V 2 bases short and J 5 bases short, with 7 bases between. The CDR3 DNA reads TGTGCCAGCAGCTTATGGCCTGACGAGCAGTACTTC. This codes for CASSLWPDEQYF.

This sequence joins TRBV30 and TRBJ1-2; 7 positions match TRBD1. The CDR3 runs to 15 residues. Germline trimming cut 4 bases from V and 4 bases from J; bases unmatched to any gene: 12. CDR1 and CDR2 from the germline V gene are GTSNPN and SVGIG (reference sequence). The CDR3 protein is CAWKGRQGLAYGYTF. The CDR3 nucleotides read TGTGCCTGGAAGGGTAGACAGGGACTTGCCTATGGCTACACCTTC. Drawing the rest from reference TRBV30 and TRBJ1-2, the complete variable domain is SQTIHQWPATLVQPVGSPLSLECTVEGTSNPNLYWYRQAAGRGLQLLFYSVGIGQISSEVPQNLSASRPQDRQFILSSKKLLLSDSGFYLCAWKGRQGLAYGYTFGSGTRLTVV.

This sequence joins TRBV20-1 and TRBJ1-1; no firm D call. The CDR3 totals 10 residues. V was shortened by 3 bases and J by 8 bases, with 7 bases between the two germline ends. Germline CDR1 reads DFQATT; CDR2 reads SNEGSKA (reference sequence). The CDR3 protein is CSAREREAFF. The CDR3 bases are TGCAGTGCTAGGGAGAGGGAAGCTTTCTTT.

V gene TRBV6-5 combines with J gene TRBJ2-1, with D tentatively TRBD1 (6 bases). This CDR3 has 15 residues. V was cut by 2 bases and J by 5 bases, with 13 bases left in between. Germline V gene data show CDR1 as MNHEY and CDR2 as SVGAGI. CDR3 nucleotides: TGTGCCAGCAGTTACGTAGGACAGTCAGACAATGAGCAGTTCTTC. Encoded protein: CASSYVGQSDNEQFF.

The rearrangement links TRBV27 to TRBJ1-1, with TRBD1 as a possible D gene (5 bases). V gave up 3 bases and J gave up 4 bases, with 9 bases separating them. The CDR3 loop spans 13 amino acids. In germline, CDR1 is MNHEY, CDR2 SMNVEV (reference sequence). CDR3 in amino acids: CASSFRRATEAFF. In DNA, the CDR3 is TGTGCCAGCAGTTTCCGCAGGGCCACTGAAGCTTTCTTT.

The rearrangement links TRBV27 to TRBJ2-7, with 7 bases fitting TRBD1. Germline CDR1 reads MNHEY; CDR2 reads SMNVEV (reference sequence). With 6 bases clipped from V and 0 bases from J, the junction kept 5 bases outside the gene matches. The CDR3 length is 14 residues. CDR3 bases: TGTGCCAGCAGAAGGGACAGACTCTCCTACGAGCAGTACTTC. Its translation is CASRRDRLSYEQYF.

CDR3 region: CASSQLAGRETQYF. Written as DNA, the CDR3 is TGTGCCAGCAGTCAACTAGCGGGGAGAGAGACCCAGTACTTC. The chain is built from TRBV6-6 and TRBJ2-5; 10 nucleotides agree with TRBD2. CDR3 length equals 14 residues. The V and J ends lost 5 bases and 4 bases, in that order; junction bases with no gene match: 4. CDR1 and CDR2 (germline): MNHNY, SVGAGI (reference sequence).

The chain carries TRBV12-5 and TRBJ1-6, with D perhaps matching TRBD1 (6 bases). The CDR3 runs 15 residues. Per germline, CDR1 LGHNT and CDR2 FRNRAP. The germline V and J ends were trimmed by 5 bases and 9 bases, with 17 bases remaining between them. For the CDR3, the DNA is TGTGCTAGTGGTCCCGGGGGGGGGCTACCTTCACCCCTCCACTTT. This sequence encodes CASGPGGGLPSPLHF.

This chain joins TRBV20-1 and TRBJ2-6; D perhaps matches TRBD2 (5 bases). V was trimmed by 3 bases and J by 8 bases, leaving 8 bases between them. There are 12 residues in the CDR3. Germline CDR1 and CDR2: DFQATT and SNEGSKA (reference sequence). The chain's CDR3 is CSASTTTNVLTF. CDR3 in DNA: TGCAGTGCTAGTACGACTACCAACGTCCTGACTTTC.

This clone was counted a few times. The CDR3 spells CASSTQGLAGGLAKNIQYF. CDR3 nucleotide sequence: TGTGCCAGTAGTACCCAGGGACTAGCGGGGGGCCTAGCCAAAAACATTCAGTACTTC. This chain links TRBV19 with TRBJ2-4, with TRBD2 matching over 15 bases. This CDR3 region has 19 residues. V lost 4 bases and J lost 0; bases outside the gene matches: 7. From germline, CDR1 is LNHDA and CDR2 SQIVND (reference sequence).

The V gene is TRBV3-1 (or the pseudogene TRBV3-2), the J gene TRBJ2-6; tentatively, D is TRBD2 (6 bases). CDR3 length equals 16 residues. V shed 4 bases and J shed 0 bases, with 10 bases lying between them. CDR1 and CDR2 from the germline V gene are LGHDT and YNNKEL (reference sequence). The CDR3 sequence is CASSPGESSGANVLTF. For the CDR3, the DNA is TGTGCCAGCAGCCCGGGGGAGAGCTCTGGGGCCAACGTCCTGACTTTC.

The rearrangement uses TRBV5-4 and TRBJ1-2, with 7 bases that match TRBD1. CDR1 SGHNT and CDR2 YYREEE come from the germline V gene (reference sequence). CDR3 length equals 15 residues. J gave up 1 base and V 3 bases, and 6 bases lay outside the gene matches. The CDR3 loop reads CASSSADRRNYGYTF. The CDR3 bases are TGTGCCAGCAGCTCGGCGGACAGGCGTAACTATGGCTACACCTTC.

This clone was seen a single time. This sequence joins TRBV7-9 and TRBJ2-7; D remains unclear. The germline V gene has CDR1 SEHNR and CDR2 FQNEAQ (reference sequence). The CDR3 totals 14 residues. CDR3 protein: CGVNPPLSSYEQYF. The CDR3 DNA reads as TGTGGCGTCAATCCCCCGCTGAGCTCCTACGAGCAGTACTTC.

The CDR3 DNA reads TGTGCCAGCAGCCCCGGGACAGGGGGCTTGACCTACGAGCAGTACTTC. Its translation is CASSPGTGGLTYEQYF. The gene calls are TRBV3-1 (or the pseudogene TRBV3-2) and TRBJ2-7, with 12 bases lining up with TRBD1. With V trimmed by 4 bases and J by 2 bases, 6 bases remained unmatched. CDR3 length equals 16 residues. CDR1 is LGHDT, CDR2 YNNKEL, per germline (reference sequence).

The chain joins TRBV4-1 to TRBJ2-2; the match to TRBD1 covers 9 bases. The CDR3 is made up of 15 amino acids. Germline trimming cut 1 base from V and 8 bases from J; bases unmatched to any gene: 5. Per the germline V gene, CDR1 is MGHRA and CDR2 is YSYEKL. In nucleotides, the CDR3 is TGCGCCAGCAGCCAAGGGGACAGGGAGTCGGGGGAGCTGTTTTTT. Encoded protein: CASSQGDRESGELFF.